This is a list of T cell receptor beta chains from one sample in a study of CD8 T cells in Susac syndrome. Each CDR3 protein is one row after TCRdb ran MiXCR on the immunoSEQ multiplex PCR reads. The data show around 190,000 distinct CDR3 sequences, with about 95% seen just once and around 0.1% held by the top ten. Sequencing input: CD4+ T cells from PBMCs. Receptors originate from a human donor in good health. The CDR3 runs from the conserved cysteine through the conserved F or W. D genes are given only for firm matches. Part of the rows lack a size; the others show once, few, many or a class for expanded clones.

TRBD1 | TRBJ1-2 | TRBV29-1 | . | CSATTGKDGYTF | TGCAGCGCTACGACAGGGAAGGATGGCTACACCTTC
. | TRBJ1-2 | TRBV5-1 | . | CASSLLLGRDNGYTF | TGCGCCAGCAGCTTGTTGCTGGGTCGGGATAACGGCTACACCTTC
. | TRBJ1-6 | TRBV7-6 | . | CASSEAGHINSPLHF | TGTGCCAGCAGCGAGGCGGGACACATAAATTCACCCCTCCACTTT
. | TRBJ1-5 | TRBV6-6 | . | CASTPIKDSPRRPQHF | TGTGCCAGCACCCCAATTAAAGACAGCCCCAGGAGGCCCCAGCATTTT
. | TRBJ2-2 | TRBV5-4 | . | CASSTMSSRTGELFF | TGTGCCAGCAGCACCATGAGTAGCCGCACCGGGGAGCTGTTTTTT
TRBD1 | TRBJ1-2 | TRBV28 | . | CASSLLSLQGAWGGYTF | TGTGCCAGCAGTTTACTTAGCCTCCAGGGGGCCTGGGGTGGCTACACCTTC
. | TRBJ2-1 | TRBV25-1 | once | CASSTHGAGREQFF | TGTGCCAGCAGTACCCATGGGGCAGGGAGGGAGCAGTTCTTC
TRBD2 | TRBJ2-7 | TRBV12-3/TRBV12-4 | . | CASSPRTSGAVEQYF | TGTGCCAGCAGTCCACGGACTAGCGGGGCGGTCGAGCAGTACTTC
TRBD1 | TRBJ1-5 | TRBV29-1 | . | CSVATGGNQPQHF | TGCAGCGTCGCCACAGGGGGCAATCAGCCCCAGCATTTT
. | TRBJ2-1 | TRBV3-1 | . | CASSQVEDEQFF | TGTGCCAGCAGCCAAGTCGAGGATGAGCAGTTCTTC
. | TRBJ1-4 | TRBV4-3 | . | CASSQLEGEKLFF | TGCGCCAGCAGCCAACTCGAAGGTGAAAAACTGTTTTTT
. | TRBJ2-7 | TRBV18 | few | CASSPLDEQYF | TGTGCCAGCTCACCACTGGACGAGCAGTACTTC
. | TRBJ2-5 | TRBV9 | . | CASSRSSVQETQYF | TGTGCCAGCAGCCGAAGTAGCGTCCAAGAGACCCAGTACTTC
. | TRBJ2-4 | TRBV2 | . | CASTPVLKNIQYF | TGTGCCAGCACCCCCGTCCTCAAAAACATTCAGTACTTC
. | TRBJ2-1 | TRBV5-4 | . | CASSLGPATNEQFF | TGTGCCAGCAGCTTGGGACCCGCCACCAATGAGCAGTTCTTC
. | TRBJ2-1 | TRBV30 | . | CAWSVLREQFF | TGTGCCTGGAGTGTACTGCGTGAGCAGTTCTTC
TRBD2 | TRBJ2-1 | TRBV6-1 | . | CAASGITYNEQFF | TGTGCCGCCAGCGGGATTACCTACAATGAGCAGTTCTTC
. | TRBJ1-2 | TRBV3-1 | . | CASSRAGSIYGYTF | TGTGCCAGCAGCCGGGCAGGGTCTATCTATGGCTACACCTTC
. | TRBJ2-3 | TRBV7-2 | . | CATTLAGTDTQYF | TGTGCCACAACACTCGCGGGCACAGATACGCAGTATTTT
. | TRBJ2-4 | TRBV5-1 | . | CASSLAGGKNIQYF | TGCGCCAGCAGCTTGGCCGGCGGAAAAAACATTCAGTACTTC